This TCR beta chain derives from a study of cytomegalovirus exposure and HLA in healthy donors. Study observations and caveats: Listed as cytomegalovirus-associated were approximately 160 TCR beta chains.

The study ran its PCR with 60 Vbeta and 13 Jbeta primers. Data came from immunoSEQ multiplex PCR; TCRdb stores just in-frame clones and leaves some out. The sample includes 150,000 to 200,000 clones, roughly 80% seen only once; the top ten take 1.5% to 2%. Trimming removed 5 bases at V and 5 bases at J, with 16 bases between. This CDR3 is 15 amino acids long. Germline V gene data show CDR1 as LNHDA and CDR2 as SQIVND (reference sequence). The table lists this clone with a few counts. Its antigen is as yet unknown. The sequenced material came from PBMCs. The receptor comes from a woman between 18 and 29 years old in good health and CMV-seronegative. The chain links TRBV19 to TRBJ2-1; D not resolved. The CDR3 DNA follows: TGTGCCAGTAGTGGTCGCGCCAACCCTAACAATGAGCAGTTCTTC. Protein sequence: CASSGRANPNNEQFF. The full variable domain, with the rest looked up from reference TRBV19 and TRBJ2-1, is DGGITQSPKYLFRKEGQNVTLSCEQNLNHDAMYWYRQDPGQGLRLIYYSQIVNDFQKGDIAEGYSVSREKKESFPLTVTSAQKNPTAFYLCASSGRANPNNEQFFGPGTRLTVL.